The TCR beta chain under discussion was sequenced for a study of cytomegalovirus exposure and HLA in healthy donors. The study's findings and limits: In a later analysis, compared with equally common non-associated chains, HLA-associated beta chains were more expanded.

This clone showed up just once. Its antigen is still unknown. Primers for the PCR totalled 60 Vbeta and 13 Jbeta. Method: immunoSEQ multiplex PCR; TCRdb's copy keeps in-frame clones and lacks some. This sample has about 130,000 clones, with 80% to 90% found just once. The sequence derives from a woman aged 40 to 50 in good health and CMV-seropositive. Source material: PBMCs.

The CDR3 sequence: CASSSRGGQGSYEQYF. CDR3 coding DNA: TGTGCCAGTAGTTCAAGGGGGGGACAGGGTTCTTACGAGCAGTACTTC. The chain employs TRBV19 and TRBJ2-7; 9 bases align to TRBD1. CDR3 size: 16 residues. Germline V gene data show CDR1 as LNHDA and CDR2 as SQIVND (reference sequence). Unmatched junction bases numbered 12, after V lost 5 bases and J lost 4 bases.